These 21 T cell receptor beta chains were all obtained from the same sample, sequenced in a study of T cell repertoires in cytomegalovirus infection. MiXCR, run by TCRdb on the reads, gives a single entry per CDR3 protein. This sample has 230,000 or so distinct CDR3 sequences, with about 38% found just once. No antigen is known for these receptors. The starting material was CD8+ T cells from cultured PBMCs, obtained from culture after CMV antigen stimulation. These receptors all stem from a human donor in good health (CMV status not recorded). Some clones in this sample may be carry-over from other donors' samples.

The chain recombines TRBV12-3 or TRBV12-4 with TRBJ2-7; 11 nucleotides agree with TRBD2. The CDR3 length is 14 residues. J gave up 7 bases and V 3 bases, and 5 bases lay outside the gene matches. The CDR3 nucleotides read TGTGCCAGCAGTTTGGCACTAGCGGGGGTAGAGCAGTACTTC. Protein product: CASSLALAGVEQYF.

This clonotype was picked up a small number of times. The chain uses TRBV6-5 and TRBJ2-2; 7 nucleotides match TRBD2. The CDR3 has 18 residues. The V gene's germline CDR1 is MNHEY and CDR2 SVGAGI. V shed 5 bases, J shed 0 bases, and the junction held 12 bases outside the gene matches. The CDR3 sequence: CASSPHPGGPTNTGELFF. DNA of the CDR3: TGTGCCAGCAGTCCTCACCCGGGGGGACCTACGAACACCGGGGAGCTGTTTTTT.

CDR3 sequence (DNA): TGTGCAGCAAGGGAGCAGTACTTC. This codes for CAAREQYF. The chain employs TRBV6-1 and TRBJ2-7; D uncertain. The CDR3 consists of 8 residues. Germline CDR1 is MNHNS and CDR2 is SASEGT.

J is TRBJ2-5 and V is TRBV6-5; TRBD1 matches 8 bases. The CDR3 contains 14 residues. Germline V gene sequence: CDR1 MNHEY, CDR2 SVGAGI. After removal of 0 bases from V and 5 bases from J, the junction contained 2 bases not matched to a gene. The CDR3 protein is CASSYSTGEETQYF. The DNA of the CDR3 is TGTGCCAGCAGTTACTCGACAGGGGAGGAGACCCAGTACTTC.

V gene TRBV28 combines with J gene TRBJ2-1; D gene ambiguous. CDR3 length equals 14 residues. The V and J ends lost 5 bases and 7 bases respectively, with 15 bases between them. Germline V gene data show CDR1 as MDHEN and CDR2 as SYDVKM. In nucleotides, the CDR3 is TGTGCCAGCAGTCCCCCCCGTCTAGTAAATGAGCAGTTCTTC. Translated: CASSPPRLVNEQFF.

The V call is TRBV27, the J call TRBJ2-3; unclear D gene. The CDR3 spans 17 residues. The V gene lost 4 bases and the J gene lost 2 bases, with 19 bases spanning the gap. Germline loops: CDR1 MNHEY, CDR2 SMNVEV (reference sequence). Here the CDR3 DNA reads TGTGCCAGCAGTTCCCAACCGCGAACATCCTACACAGATACGCAGTATTTT. Protein: CASSSQPRTSYTDTQYF.

V is TRBV7-6 and J is TRBJ2-7, with 8 bases matching TRBD2. Germline loops: CDR1 SGHVS, CDR2 FNYEAQ. This CDR3 has 16 amino acids. V lost 0 bases and J lost 7; bases outside the gene matches: 11. CDR3 coding DNA: TGTGCCAGCAGCTTAGCGTCAGGACTAGCCGTAAGGGAGCAGTACTTC. Protein: CASSLASGLAVREQYF.

The DNA for the CDR3 is TGTGCCAGCAGAAAGATCCAGGGGGAGAGTACTGAAGCTTTCTTT. Encoded protein: CASRKIQGESTEAFF. The chain couples TRBV27 to TRBJ1-1; TRBD1 agrees at 7 bases. Germline values: CDR1 MNHEY, CDR2 SMNVEV (reference sequence). V was pared by 6 bases and J by 5 bases, with 12 bases of the junction left unmatched. The CDR3 is 15 residues long.

The rearrangement links TRBV13 to TRBJ2-7; 8 bases are a match to TRBD2. Germline V gene lookup returns CDR1 PRHDT and CDR2 FYEKMQ (reference sequence). Trimming at V came to 5 bases and at J to 2 bases, leaving 11 bases not matched to a gene. This CDR3 region has 16 residues. CDR3 sequence reads: CASSLRVAGITYEQYF. The CDR3 region has the DNA TGTGCCAGCAGCCTTCGTGTAGCGGGAATTACCTACGAGCAGTACTTC.

This clonotype came up a few times. The V gene is TRBV25-1, the J gene TRBJ2-7; the match to TRBD1 covers 8 bases. The CDR3 loop spans 14 amino acids. Germline CDR1 is MGHDK and CDR2 is SYGVNS. V lost 4 bases and J lost 3; bases outside the gene matches: 5. The CDR3 DNA sequence: TGTGCCAGCAGTGTATCAGGGGGCAACTACGAGCAGTACTTC. Its translation is CASSVSGGNYEQYF.

The chain couples TRBV27 to TRBJ2-1; D could derive from TRBD1 or TRBD2 (5 bases each). Per germline, CDR1 MNHEY and CDR2 SMNVEV (reference sequence). The CDR3 runs to 13 residues. Deletions cut 2 bases from V and 9 bases from J, with 11 bases between. CDR3 DNA sequence: TGTGCCAGCAGTTTAGGCAGGGAGATTGAGCAGTTCTTC. This translates into CASSLGREIEQFF.

The genes are TRBV28 and TRBJ2-3; D gene unclear. Germline CDR1 and CDR2: MDHEN and SYDVKM. With 6 bases removed from V and 11 bases from J, the gap between germline ends came to 21 bases. The CDR3 spans 14 residues. DNA for the CDR3: TGTGCCAGCAGCCATAGCAATGAAGTGGATCTGCAGTATTTT. It yields the protein CASSHSNEVDLQYF.

The chain is built from TRBV4-2 and TRBJ2-1, with D tentatively TRBD1 or TRBD2 (5 bases each). The CDR3 is made up of 13 amino acids. In germline, CDR1 is LGHNA, CDR2 YNFKEQ. Deletions cut 1 base from V and 13 bases from J, with 14 bases between. The CDR3 sequence is CASSQGGDEEQFF. The CDR3 DNA is TGTGCCAGCAGCCAAGGAGGGGACGAGGAACAGTTCTTC.

This clonotype appeared a few times. CDR3: CASSYSTKASTDTQYF. DNA of the CDR3: TGTGCCAGCAGTTACTCGACTAAGGCTAGCACAGATACGCAGTATTTT. The genes are TRBV6-7 and TRBJ2-3; D is possibly TRBD2 (5 bases). TRBV6-7 is an ORF; its function is uncertain. The CDR3 extends over 16 amino acids. V was cut by 0 bases and J by 0 bases, with 10 bases left in between.

This clonotype was seen a few times. V gene TRBV5-6 combines with J gene TRBJ2-7, with D hard to call. With 0 bases removed from V and 3 bases from J, the gap between germline ends came to 4 bases. Germline assignment: CDR1 SGHDT and CDR2 YYEEEE. The CDR3 runs 12 residues. The CDR3 sequence is CASSLALYEQYF. The CDR3 region has the DNA TGTGCCAGCAGCTTGGCCCTCTACGAGCAGTACTTC.

This clonotype was picked up a small number of times. This rearrangement joins TRBV20-1 to TRBJ1-1; a weak D match, TRBD1 (5 bases). Trimming removed 5 bases at V and 0 bases at J, with 16 bases between. CDR3 length equals 15 residues. Germline CDR1 and CDR2: DFQATT and SNEGSKA (reference sequence). CDR3 nucleotides: TGCAGTGCTGCCAGGGACTGGAGGATGAACACTGAAGCTTTCTTT. Protein product: CSAARDWRMNTEAFF.

The table lists this clonotype with many counts. The chain has TRBV7-3 and TRBJ2-3; TRBD1 agrees at 7 bases. Germline CDR1 reads SGHTA; CDR2 reads FQGTGA. The V segment lost 2 bases and the J segment 4 bases; nucleotides outside the gene matches: 6. CDR3 length: 15 residues. The CDR3, as DNA: TGTGCCAGCAGCTTAGGTGCAGGGGGACCAGATACGCAGTATTTT. It specifies CASSLGAGGPDTQYF.

The chain has TRBV7-2 and TRBJ2-1; D gene ambiguous. This CDR3 comprises 13 residues. From germline, CDR1 is SGHTA and CDR2 FQGNSA. V lost 2 bases, J lost 15 bases, and 17 bases lay in between. The CDR3 loop reads CASSLLQPNETFF. The CDR3 bases are TGTGCCAGCAGCTTACTTCAGCCAAATGAGACGTTCTTC.

This clonotype was counted a few times. The chain joins TRBV7-8 to TRBJ2-7; 8 nucleotides match TRBD1. The CDR3 consists of 13 residues. V shed 8 bases and J 3 bases; nucleotides not matched to a gene: 6. Germline lookup yields CDR1 SGHVS and CDR2 FQNEAQ. CDR3 in amino acids: CASQVGQGYEQYF. The CDR3 DNA reads TGTGCCAGCCAAGTTGGACAGGGCTACGAGCAGTACTTC.

This clonotype came up a few times. The rearrangement uses TRBV12-3 or TRBV12-4 and TRBJ1-1, with TRBD1 as a possible D gene (6 bases). The CDR3 sequence is 12 residues long. V was pared by 6 bases and J by 7 bases, with 12 bases between. The CDR3 DNA sequence: TGTGCCAGCAGGGTTTACAGGGATGAAGCTTTCTTT. Protein sequence: CASRVYRDEAFF.

This clonotype came up a few times. The DNA of the CDR3 is TGTGCCAGCAGCCAAGAAGGTACAGGGGGCGCCTTCAATGAGCAGTTCTTC. Translation: CASSQEGTGGAFNEQFF. The V call is TRBV4-2, the J call TRBJ2-1; 9 bases agree with TRBD1. Germline CDR1 and CDR2: LGHNA and YNFKEQ. V lost 0 bases to trimming and J lost 6 bases; unmatched junction nucleotides: 9. The length of the CDR3 is 17 residues.